Listed here is a single T cell receptor beta chain. What it recognizes is unknown. The data derive from a study of T cells expressing NK-cell markers. CDR3 length: 15 amino acids. Germline CDR1 reads MGHRA; CDR2 reads YSYEKL. The study's findings and limits: It was still unclear whether expanded NKG2C+ T cell clones were HCMV specific.

TCRdb re-called the 5' RACE reads and gives one entry per CDR3 protein, without DNA. The sample yields about 460,000 distinct CDR3 sequences, of which the top ten take up over 1.3%. The V and J genes are TRBV4-1 and TRBJ1-6; TCRdb indicates TRBD1, and absent DNA this call remains unverified. Sequencing used blood T cells: a sorted CD56 or NKG2C T cell subset, CD4+ or CD8+ T cells, or bulk PBMC T cells (not recorded which). This TCR was sampled from a woman aged 45 to 65 in good health. The CDR3 protein is CASSQGRGFNSPLHF.